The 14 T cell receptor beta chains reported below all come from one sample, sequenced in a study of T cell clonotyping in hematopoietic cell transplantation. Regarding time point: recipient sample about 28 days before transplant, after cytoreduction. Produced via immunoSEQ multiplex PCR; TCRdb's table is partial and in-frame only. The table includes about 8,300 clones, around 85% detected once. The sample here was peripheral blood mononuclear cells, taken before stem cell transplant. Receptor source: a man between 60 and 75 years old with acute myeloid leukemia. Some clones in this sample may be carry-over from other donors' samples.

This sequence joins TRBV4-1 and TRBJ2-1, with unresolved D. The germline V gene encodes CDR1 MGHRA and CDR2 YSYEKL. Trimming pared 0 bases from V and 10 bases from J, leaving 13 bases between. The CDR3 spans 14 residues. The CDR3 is CASSQDRRAEEQFF. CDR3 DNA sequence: TGCGCCAGCAGCCAAGATAGACGGGCGGAGGAGCAGTTCTTC.

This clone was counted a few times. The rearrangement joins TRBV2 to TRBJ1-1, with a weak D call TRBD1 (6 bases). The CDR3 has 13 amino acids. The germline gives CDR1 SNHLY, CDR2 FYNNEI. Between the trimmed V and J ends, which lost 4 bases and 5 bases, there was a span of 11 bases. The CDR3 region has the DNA TGTGCCAGCAGTGTGGCGACAGGTACTGAAGCTTTCTTT. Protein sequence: CASSVATGTEAFF.

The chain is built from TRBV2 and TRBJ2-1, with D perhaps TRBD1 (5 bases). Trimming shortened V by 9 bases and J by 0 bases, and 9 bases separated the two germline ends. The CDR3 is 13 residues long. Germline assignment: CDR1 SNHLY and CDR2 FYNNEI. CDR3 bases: TGTGCCAGTCAGGGCAACTCCTACAATGAGCAGTTCTTC. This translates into CASQGNSYNEQFF. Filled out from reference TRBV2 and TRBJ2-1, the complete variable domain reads EPEVTQTPSHQVTQMGQEVILRCVPISNHLYFYWYRQILGQKVEFLVSFYNNEISEKSEIFDDQFSVERPDGSNFTLKIRSTKLEDSAMYFCASQGNSYNEQFFGPGTRLTVL.

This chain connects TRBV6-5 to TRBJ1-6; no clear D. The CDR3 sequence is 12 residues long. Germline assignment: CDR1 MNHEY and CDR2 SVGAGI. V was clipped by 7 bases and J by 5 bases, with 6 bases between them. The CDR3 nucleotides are TGTGCCAGCACCAAAAATAATTCACCCCTCCACTTT. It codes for CASTKNNSPLHF.

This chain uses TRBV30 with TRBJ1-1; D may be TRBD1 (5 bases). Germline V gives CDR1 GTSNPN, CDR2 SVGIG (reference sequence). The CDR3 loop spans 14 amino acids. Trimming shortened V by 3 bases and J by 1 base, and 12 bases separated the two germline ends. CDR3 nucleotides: TGTGCCTGGAGGGGTTTTGGGGCGAACACTGAAGCTTTCTTT. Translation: CAWRGFGANTEAFF.

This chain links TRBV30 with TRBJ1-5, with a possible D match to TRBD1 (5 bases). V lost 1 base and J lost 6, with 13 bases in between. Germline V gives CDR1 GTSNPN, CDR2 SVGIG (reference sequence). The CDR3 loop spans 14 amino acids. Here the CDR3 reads CAWSGLGVGQPQHF. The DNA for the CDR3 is TGTGCCTGGAGTGGACTGGGGGTCGGTCAGCCCCAGCATTTT.

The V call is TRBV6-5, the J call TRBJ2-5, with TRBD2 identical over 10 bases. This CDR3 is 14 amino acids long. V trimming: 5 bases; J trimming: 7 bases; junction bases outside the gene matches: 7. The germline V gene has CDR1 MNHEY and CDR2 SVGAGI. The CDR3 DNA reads TGTGCCAGCAGTGAGCTAGCGGGAGTTTGGACCCAGTACTTC. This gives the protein CASSELAGVWTQYF.

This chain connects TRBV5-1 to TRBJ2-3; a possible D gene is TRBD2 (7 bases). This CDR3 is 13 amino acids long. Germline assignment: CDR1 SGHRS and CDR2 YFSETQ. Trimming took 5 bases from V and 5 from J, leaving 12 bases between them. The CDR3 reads CASRGGGGDTQYF. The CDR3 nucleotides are TGCGCCAGCAGGGGGGGCGGGGGAGATACGCAGTATTTT.

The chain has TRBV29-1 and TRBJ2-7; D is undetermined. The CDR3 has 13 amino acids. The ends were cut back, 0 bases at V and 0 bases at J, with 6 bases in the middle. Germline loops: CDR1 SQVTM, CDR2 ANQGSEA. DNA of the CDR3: TGCAGCGTTGAAGATCCCCTCTCCTACGAGCAGTACTTC. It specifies CSVEDPLSYEQYF.

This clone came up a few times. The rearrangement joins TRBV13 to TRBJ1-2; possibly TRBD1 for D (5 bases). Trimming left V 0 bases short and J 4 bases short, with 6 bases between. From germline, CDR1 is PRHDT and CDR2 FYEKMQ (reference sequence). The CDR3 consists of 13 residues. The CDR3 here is CASSLGRVYGYTF. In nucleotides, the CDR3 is TGTGCCAGCAGCTTAGGCAGGGTCTATGGCTACACCTTC.

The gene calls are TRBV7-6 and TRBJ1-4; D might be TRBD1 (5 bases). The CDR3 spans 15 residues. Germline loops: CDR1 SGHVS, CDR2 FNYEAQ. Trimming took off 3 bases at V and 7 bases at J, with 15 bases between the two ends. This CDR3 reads CASSLTTGLGEKLFF. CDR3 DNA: TGTGCCAGCAGCTTGACCACAGGACTGGGTGAAAAACTGTTTTTT.

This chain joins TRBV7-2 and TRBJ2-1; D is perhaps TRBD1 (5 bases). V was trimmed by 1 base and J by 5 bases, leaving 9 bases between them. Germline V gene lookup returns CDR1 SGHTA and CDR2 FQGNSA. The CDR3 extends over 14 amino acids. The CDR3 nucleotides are TGTGCCAGCAGCTTAGTCTCGGACAACAATGAGCAGTTCTTC. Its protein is CASSLVSDNNEQFF.

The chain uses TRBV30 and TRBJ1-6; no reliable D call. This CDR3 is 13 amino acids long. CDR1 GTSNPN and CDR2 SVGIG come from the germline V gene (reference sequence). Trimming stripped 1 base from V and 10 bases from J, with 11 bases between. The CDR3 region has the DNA TGTGCCTGGAGTGGAAATCCTACCTCACCCCTCCACTTT. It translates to CAWSGNPTSPLHF.

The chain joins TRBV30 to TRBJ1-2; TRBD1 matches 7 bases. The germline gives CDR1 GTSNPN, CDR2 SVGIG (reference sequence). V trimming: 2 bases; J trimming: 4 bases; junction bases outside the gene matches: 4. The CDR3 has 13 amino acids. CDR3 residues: CAWSRDRPYGYTF. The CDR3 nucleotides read TGTGCCTGGAGTAGGGACAGACCCTATGGCTACACCTTC. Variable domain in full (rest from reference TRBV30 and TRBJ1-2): SQTIHQWPATLVQPVGSPLSLECTVEGTSNPNLYWYRQAAGRGLQLLFYSVGIGQISSEVPQNLSASRPQDRQFILSSKKLLLSDSGFYLCAWSRDRPYGYTFGSGTRLTVV.